Described below is a single TCR beta chain sequence and its context. Its specificity is unknown. Time point denoted: newly diagnosed, previously untreated cHL patient sample. Negative selection with magnetic separation was used to purify CD4+ T cells from thawed PBMCs. V was clipped by 3 bases and J by 5 bases; unmatched bases: 9. The CDR3 has 16 residues. The germline gives CDR1 SGDLS, CDR2 YYNGEE. The table came from immunoSEQ multiplex PCR; TCRdb's copy has only in-frame clones and leaves some out. The repertoire holds around 21,000 clones, with 85% to 95% as singletons. The data originate from a study of PD-1 blockade in classical Hodgkin lymphoma. General observations from the study: According to reports, newly diagnosed patients had lower baseline TCR diversity than healthy donors, and relapsed/refractory patients had lower baseline TCR diversity still.

The sequencing input was CD4+ T cells from blood. The J gene is TRBJ2-5, the V gene TRBV9; 11 bases map to TRBD2. The TCR comes from a human donor with classical Hodgkin lymphoma. Written as DNA, the CDR3 is TGTGCCAGCAGCGGCATCGGCGCTAGCGGGGGGGAGACCCAGTACTTC. Protein sequence: CASSGIGASGGETQYF.